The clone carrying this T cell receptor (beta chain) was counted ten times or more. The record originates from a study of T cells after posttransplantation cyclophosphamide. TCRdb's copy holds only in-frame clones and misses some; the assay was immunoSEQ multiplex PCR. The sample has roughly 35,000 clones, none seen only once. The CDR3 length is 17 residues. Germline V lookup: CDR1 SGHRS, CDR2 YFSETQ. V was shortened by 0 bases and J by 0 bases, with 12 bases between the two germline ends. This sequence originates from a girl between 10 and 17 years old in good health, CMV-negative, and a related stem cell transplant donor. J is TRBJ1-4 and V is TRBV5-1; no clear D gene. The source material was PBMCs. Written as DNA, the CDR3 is TGCGCCAGCAGCTTGGTTCAGTTAGCTGCAACTAATGAAAAACTGTTTTTT. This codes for CASSLVQLAATNEKLFF. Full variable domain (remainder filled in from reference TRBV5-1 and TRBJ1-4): KAGVTQTPRYLIKTRGQQVTLSCSPISGHRSVSWYQQTPGQGLQFLFEYFSETQRNKGNFPGRFSGRQFSNSRSEMNVSTLELGDSALYLCASSLVQLAATNEKLFFGSGTQLSVL.